This T cell receptor (beta chain) originates from a study of blood T cell repertoires in COVID-19. The overall study: The origin of the acute and convalescent COVID-19 samples was the United States, Italy and Spain. Sources were T cells, B-cell-depleted T cells, or PBMCs; the material itself was cDNA or gDNA.

CDR3 length: 14 amino acids. Germline CDR1 reads SEHNR; CDR2 reads FQNEAQ (reference sequence). Trimming left V 4 bases short and J 6 bases short, with 15 bases between. The protocol was immunoSEQ multiplex PCR, while the TCRdb copy is restricted to in-frame clones and leaves out a portion. The profile shows some 87,000 clones, 70% to 90% of them singletons. The source material was peripheral blood. This TCR was sampled from a human donor in a cohort sampled during active COVID-19. The V call is TRBV7-9, the J call TRBJ1-1; weak D call: TRBD1 (6 bases). The CDR3 here is CASSWETGGPEAFF. CDR3 in DNA: TGTGCCAGCAGCTGGGAGACAGGAGGTCCTGAAGCTTTCTTT.